This T cell receptor (beta chain) was documented in a study of cytomegalovirus exposure and HLA in healthy donors. The PCR used 60 Vbeta and 13 Jbeta primers. TCRdb keeps only in-frame clones here, not all; method: immunoSEQ multiplex PCR. The data show 150,000 to 200,000 clones, about nine tenths seen once. As to this clone: Its antigen is unidentified.

Regarding the study as a whole: Rates of TCR association differed by HLA locus in a later analysis, with DRB1 highest and HLA-C lowest.

Germline values: CDR1 LNHDA, CDR2 SQIVND (reference sequence). This CDR3 is built from 11 residues. Trimming took 1 base from V and 5 from J, leaving 2 bases between them. The rearrangement uses TRBV19 and TRBJ2-5, with unresolved D. The clonotype comes from a boy aged 2 to 9 in good health and CMV-seronegative. The sequencing input was PBMCs. For the CDR3, the DNA is TGTGCCAGTAGTATAGCGGAGACCCAGTACTTC. This gives the protein CASSIAETQYF.